These 15 T cell receptor beta chains were sequenced from one sample in a study of T cells after yellow fever vaccination. TCRdb reprocessed the 5' RACE reads via MiXCR and lists one record per CDR3 protein. The table has approximately 510,000 distinct CDR3 sequences, just over 20% seen once; the top ten hold roughly 16%. The sequences come from PBMCs, collected roughly 23 days after the first yellow fever vaccination. Receptor source: a man younger than 35 who received the YFV17D yellow fever vaccine.

A few counts support this clonotype. V usage is TRBV6-2 or TRBV6-3 and J usage is TRBJ1-5; D is unclear. The germline V gene has CDR1 MNHEY and CDR2 SVGEGT. The CDR3 consists of 14 residues. The V and J ends lost 2 bases and 4 bases respectively, with 9 bases between them. As DNA, the CDR3 is TGTGCCAGCAGTTACGGTGGAGCTAATCAGCCCCAGCATTTT. It translates to CASSYGGANQPQHF.

The table lists this clonotype with a few counts. This chain uses TRBV3-1 with TRBJ2-2; possible D gene TRBD1, 6 bases. Germline loops: CDR1 LGHDT, CDR2 YNNKEL (reference sequence). The germline V and J ends were trimmed by 1 base and 5 bases, with 8 bases remaining between them. This CDR3 is built from 14 residues. CDR3 residues: CASSQGTGTGELFF. The CDR3 DNA reads as TGTGCCAGCAGCCAAGGTACAGGGACCGGGGAGCTGTTTTTT.

The rearrangement links TRBV5-4 to TRBJ2-7, with 11 bases that match TRBD2. This CDR3 is built from 17 residues. CDR1 is SGHNT and CDR2 is YYREEE in the germline V gene (reference sequence). V gave up 4 bases and J gave up 0 bases; unmatched junction bases: 9. The chain's CDR3 is CASSLRLAGFSSYEQYF. The CDR3, as DNA: TGTGCCAGCAGCCTAAGACTAGCGGGGTTCAGCTCCTACGAGCAGTACTTC.

This clonotype was counted a few times. The chain employs TRBV12-3 or TRBV12-4 and TRBJ2-3; unclear D gene. The CDR3 has 13 residues. The ends were cut back, 8 bases at V and 4 bases at J, with 13 bases in the middle. The CDR3 loop reads CASSPWTSDTQYF. In nucleotides, the CDR3 is TGTGCCAGCTCTCCCTGGACGTCAGATACGCAGTATTTT.

The chain is built from TRBV6-1 and TRBJ2-7; 8 nucleotides align to TRBD2. The CDR3 length is 16 residues. J was trimmed by 3 bases and V by 5 bases; bases with no gene match: 12. From germline, CDR1 is MNHNS and CDR2 SASEGT. CDR3 amino acids: CASSQGGSGVNYEQYF. CDR3 nucleotides: TGTGCCAGCAGTCAAGGAGGTAGCGGGGTGAACTACGAGCAGTACTTC.

V is TRBV5-4 and J is TRBJ2-1, with D tentatively TRBD1 (6 bases). This CDR3 is 12 amino acids long. Germline-derived CDR1 and CDR2 are SGHNT and YYREEE (reference sequence). Trimming shortened V by 2 bases and J by 7 bases, and 7 bases separated the two germline ends. The CDR3 sequence: CASSFDRNEQFF. The CDR3 DNA reads as TGTGCCAGCAGCTTTGACAGGAATGAGCAGTTCTTC.

This chain joins TRBV7-2 and TRBJ2-5; 8 bases align to TRBD2. The CDR3 runs to 10 residues. Looked up from germline, CDR1 is SGHTA and CDR2 is FQGNSA. The CDR3, as DNA: TGTGTAGCGGGACGGGAGACCCAGTACTTC. This codes for CVAGRETQYF.

This clonotype has just a few counts. The J gene is TRBJ2-3, the V gene TRBV4-3; D unresolved. Germline values: CDR1 LGHNA, CDR2 YSLEER. V was cut by 3 bases and J by 5 bases, with 6 bases left in between. CDR3 length: 12 residues. CDR3 sequence: CASSQRRDTQYF. The CDR3 DNA reads TGCGCCAGCAGCCAGAGGAGAGATACGCAGTATTTT.

The sample holds a few counts of this clonotype. The chain combines TRBV9 with TRBJ2-2; D may match TRBD1 or TRBD2 (6 bases each). CDR3 size: 15 residues. The V end lost 4 bases, the J end lost 5 bases, and 15 bases lay between the germline ends. The germline gives CDR1 SGDLS, CDR2 YYNGEE. The CDR3 spells CASSRGTHVTGELFF. Written as DNA, the CDR3 is TGTGCCAGCAGCCGCGGGACACACGTTACCGGGGAGCTGTTTTTT.

A few counts support this clonotype. J is TRBJ2-4 and V is TRBV20-1, with D hard to call. The CDR3 contains 15 residues. Per germline, CDR1 DFQATT and CDR2 SNEGSKA (reference sequence). V was cut by 0 bases and J by 0 bases, with 9 bases left in between. The CDR3 nucleotides are TGCAGTGCTAGAGATAGAAGGCGAGCCAAAAACATTCAGTACTTC. Translating gives CSARDRRRAKNIQYF.

This clonotype was seen only a few times. The chain is built from TRBV12-3 or TRBV12-4 and TRBJ2-2; possible D gene TRBD2, 5 bases. Trimming shortened V by 6 bases and J by 5 bases, and 10 bases separated the two germline ends. The CDR3 length is 13 residues. The CDR3 nucleotides are TGTGCCAGCAGATATAGGGAGACCGGGGAGCTGTTTTTT. This gives the protein CASRYRETGELFF.

This clonotype was observed a few times. The chain links TRBV6-2 or TRBV6-3 to TRBJ1-5; D call uncertain. This CDR3 is built from 16 residues. Germline V gene lookup returns CDR1 MNHEY and CDR2 SVGEGT. V lost 3 bases to trimming and J lost 3 bases, with 15 bases between them. This chain's CDR3 is CASSYVVSIANQPQHF. The CDR3 bases are TGTGCCAGCAGTTATGTTGTTAGTATCGCCAATCAGCCCCAGCATTTT.

The CDR3 region has the DNA TGTGCCAGCAGCTTAGACAGGGTTTCACCCCTCCACTTT. Its protein is CASSLDRVSPLHF. This sequence joins TRBV5-6 and TRBJ1-6, with 7 nucleotides matching TRBD1. Germline V gives CDR1 SGHDT, CDR2 YYEEEE. The CDR3 loop spans 13 amino acids. With V trimmed by 2 bases and J by 9 bases, 2 bases remained unmatched. Full variable domain (rest looked up from reference TRBV5-6 and TRBJ1-6): DAGVTQSPTHLIKTRGQQVTLRCSPKSGHDTVSWYQQALGQGPQFIFQYYEEEERQRGNFPDRFSGHQFPNYSSELNVNALLLGDSALYLCASSLDRVSPLHFGNGTRLTVT.

The chain recombines TRBV10-3 with TRBJ2-1, with D hard to call. Germline V gives CDR1 ENHRY, CDR2 SYGVKD. The CDR3 spans 13 residues. V gave up 0 bases and J gave up 7 bases, with 7 bases separating them. CDR3 protein: CAISESQENEQFF. The CDR3 coding sequence is TGTGCCATCAGTGAGTCCCAGGAAAATGAGCAGTTCTTC.

This clonotype has only a few counts. The V gene is TRBV12-3 or TRBV12-4, the J gene TRBJ1-1, with a tentative D call TRBD1 (5 bases). V lost 6 bases and J 5 bases, leaving 10 bases between the germline ends. The CDR3 covers 12 residues. The CDR3 nucleotides are TGTGCCAGCAGGCCAGGGTGGACTGAAGCTTTCTTT. Residues: CASRPGWTEAFF.